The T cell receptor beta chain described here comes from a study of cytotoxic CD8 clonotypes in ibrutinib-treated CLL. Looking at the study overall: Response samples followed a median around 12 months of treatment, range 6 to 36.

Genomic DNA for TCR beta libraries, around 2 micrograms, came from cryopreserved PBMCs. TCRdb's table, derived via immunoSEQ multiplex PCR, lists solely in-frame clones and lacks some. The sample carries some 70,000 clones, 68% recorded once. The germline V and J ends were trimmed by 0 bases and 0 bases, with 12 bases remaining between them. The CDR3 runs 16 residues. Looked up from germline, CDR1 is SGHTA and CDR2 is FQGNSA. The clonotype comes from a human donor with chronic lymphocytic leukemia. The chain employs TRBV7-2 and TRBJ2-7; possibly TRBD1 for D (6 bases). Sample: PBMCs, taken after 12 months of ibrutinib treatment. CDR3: CASSLAAQGSSYEQYF. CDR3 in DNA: TGTGCCAGCAGCTTAGCTGCCCAGGGGAGCTCCTACGAGCAGTACTTC. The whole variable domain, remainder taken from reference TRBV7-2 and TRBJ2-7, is GAGVSQSPSNKVTEKGKDVELRCDPISGHTALYWYRQSLGQGLEFLIYFQGNSAPDKSGLPSDRFSAERTGGSVSTLTIQRTQQEDSAVYLCASSLAAQGSSYEQYFGPGTRLTVT.